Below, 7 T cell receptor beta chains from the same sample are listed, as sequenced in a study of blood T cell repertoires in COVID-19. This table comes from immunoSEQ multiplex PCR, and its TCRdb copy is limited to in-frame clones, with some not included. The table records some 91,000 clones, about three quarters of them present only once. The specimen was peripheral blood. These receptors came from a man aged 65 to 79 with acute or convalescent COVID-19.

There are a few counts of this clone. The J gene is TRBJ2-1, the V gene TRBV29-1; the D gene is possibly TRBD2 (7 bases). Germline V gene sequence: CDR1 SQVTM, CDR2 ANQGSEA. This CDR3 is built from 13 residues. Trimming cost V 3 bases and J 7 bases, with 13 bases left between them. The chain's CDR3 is CSVDKGGGNEQFF. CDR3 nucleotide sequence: TGCAGCGTTGACAAGGGAGGGGGGAATGAGCAGTTCTTC.

The CDR3 reads CASSLRGGQGEFSISSGANVLTF. As DNA, the CDR3 is TGTGCCAGCAGCTTAAGAGGGGGACAGGGGGAGTTCAGTATCTCCTCTGGGGCCAACGTCCTGACTTTC. The chain carries TRBV7-3 and TRBJ2-6; 11 bases align to TRBD1. With V trimmed by 1 base and J by 0 bases, 17 bases remained unmatched. Germline V gives CDR1 SGHTA, CDR2 FQGTGA. The CDR3 has 23 residues.

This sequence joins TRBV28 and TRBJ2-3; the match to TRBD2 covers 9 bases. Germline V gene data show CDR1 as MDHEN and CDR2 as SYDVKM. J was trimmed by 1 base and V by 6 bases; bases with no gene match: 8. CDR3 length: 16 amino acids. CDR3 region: CASSLSRTSGTDTQYF. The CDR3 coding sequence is TGTGCCAGCAGCCTTTCTCGGACTAGCGGCACAGATACGCAGTATTTT.

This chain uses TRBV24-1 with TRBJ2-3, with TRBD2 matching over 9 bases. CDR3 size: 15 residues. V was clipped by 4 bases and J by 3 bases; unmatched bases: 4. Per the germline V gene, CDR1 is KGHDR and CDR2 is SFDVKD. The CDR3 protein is CATSEPGLATDTQYF. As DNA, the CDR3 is TGTGCCACCAGTGAGCCGGGACTAGCTACAGATACGCAGTATTTT.

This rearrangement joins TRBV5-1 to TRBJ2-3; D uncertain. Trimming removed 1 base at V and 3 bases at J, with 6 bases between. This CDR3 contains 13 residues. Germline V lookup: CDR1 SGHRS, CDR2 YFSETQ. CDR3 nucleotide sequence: TGCGCCAGCAGCTTGTACGGGACAGATACGCAGTATTTT. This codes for CASSLYGTDTQYF.

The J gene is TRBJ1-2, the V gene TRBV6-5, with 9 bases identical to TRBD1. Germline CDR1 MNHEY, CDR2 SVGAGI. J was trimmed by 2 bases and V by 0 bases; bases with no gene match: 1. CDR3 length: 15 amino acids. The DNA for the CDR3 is TGTGCCAGCAGTTACTCCGGACAGGGGAACTATGGCTACACCTTC. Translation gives CASSYSGQGNYGYTF.

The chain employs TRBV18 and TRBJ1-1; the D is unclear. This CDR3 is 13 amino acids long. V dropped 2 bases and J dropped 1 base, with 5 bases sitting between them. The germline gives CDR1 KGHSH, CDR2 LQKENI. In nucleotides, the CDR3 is TGTGCCAGCTCACCAGGAGGGAACACTGAAGCTTTCTTT. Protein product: CASSPGGNTEAFF.